This T cell receptor (beta chain) was documented in a study of T cells in tuberculosis. About the study: This South African cohort compared adolescents with or without latent tuberculosis against adults with active tuberculosis. Study results and limitations: Active tuberculosis patients had shorter CDR3-alpha; the beta difference was nonsignificant. Active tuberculosis TCR-alpha repertoires lay closer to GMM-specific TCRs than IGRA-negative controls, suggesting clonal expansion.

Profiled with immunoSEQ multiplex PCR; TCRdb holds only in-frame clones, not every one. The top ten hold over 4.5% of the sample, which has around 30,000 clones, over 90% seen once. The CDR3 totals 14 residues. CDR1 and CDR2 (germline): GTSNPN, SVGIG (reference sequence). Trimming took off 4 bases at V and 4 bases at J, with 14 bases between the two ends. A remark on this clone: The antigen is undetermined.

Tuberculin skin test and IGRA determined adolescents' latent tuberculosis status at entry. This TCR came from a donor aged 5 to 30 with latent tuberculosis or without tuberculosis infection. The sample was PBMCs. The V gene is TRBV30, the J gene TRBJ1-3, with TRBD1 as a possible D gene (6 bases). CDR3 amino acids: CAWNTGNTGNTIYF. CDR3 coding DNA: TGTGCCTGGAATACAGGGAATACGGGAAACACCATATATTTT.